The 14 T cell receptor beta chains presented below share a single source sample, sequenced in a study of cytomegalovirus exposure and HLA in healthy donors (dated by TCRdb to 2016 to 2017). The protocol used for the library was the immunoSEQ multiplex PCR assay. For the multiplex PCR, a mixture combining 60 forward primers for TCR Vbeta segments and 13 reverse primers for TCR Jbeta segments was used. In its TCRdb copy, this immuneACCESS table keeps in-frame sequences only and misses some clones. Where compared with another copy, unresolved V genes explain less than half of these, and the others have no known cause. The table for this sample lists over 75,000 clones; about three quarters of them were counted only once. Jointly, the top ten make up around 7.3% of the sample. What was sequenced was PBMCs. These receptors all stem from a man in his fifties or sixties in good health and CMV-seropositive.

The chain combines TRBV18 with TRBJ1-1; 9 bases map to TRBD1. The CDR3 length is 16 residues. The V and J ends lost 0 bases and 0 bases, in that order; junction bases with no gene match: 2. Germline V CDR1 and CDR2: KGHSH, LQKENI. The CDR3 DNA reads as TGTGCCAGCTCACCACCAACAGGGGGCCTGAACACTGAAGCTTTCTTT. It yields the protein CASSPPTGGLNTEAFF.

DNA for the CDR3: TGTGCCACCTCAGGGGAGGGGAATTCACCCCTCCACTTT. This gives the protein CATSGEGNSPLHF. V usage is TRBV15 and J usage is TRBJ1-6, with D perhaps matching TRBD1 (6 bases). Trimming pared 8 bases from V and 7 bases from J, leaving 12 bases between. The CDR3 has 13 residues. Germline V gives CDR1 LNHNV, CDR2 YYDKDF (reference sequence).

The V gene is TRBV7-3, the J gene TRBJ1-1; 8 nucleotides agree with TRBD1. The length of the CDR3 is 14 residues. Unmatched junction bases numbered 3, after V lost 5 bases and J lost 1 base. Germline-derived CDR1 and CDR2 are SGHTA and FQGTGA. The CDR3 loop is CASSQQGENTEAFF. The CDR3 region has the DNA TGTGCCAGCAGCCAACAGGGGGAGAACACTGAAGCTTTCTTT.

This chain connects TRBV6-6 to TRBJ2-3; 9 bases line up with TRBD2. The germline V gene has CDR1 MNHNY and CDR2 SVGAGI (reference sequence). This CDR3 spans 14 amino acids. V was clipped by 5 bases and J by 5 bases; unmatched bases: 5. CDR3: CASSLGGGEDTQYF. In DNA, the CDR3 is TGTGCCAGCAGTCTCGGCGGGGGGGAAGATACGCAGTATTTT.

This chain uses TRBV9 with TRBJ1-2, with D maybe TRBD1 (5 bases). The V end lost 10 bases, the J end lost 8 bases, and 21 bases lay between the germline ends. The CDR3 has 13 residues. Germline values: CDR1 SGDLS, CDR2 YYNGEE. This CDR3 reads CAAIAGQVQGYTF. The CDR3 coding sequence is TGTGCCGCGATAGCAGGGCAGGTTCAAGGCTACACCTTC. Using reference TRBV9 and TRBJ1-2 for the parts outside the CDR3, the full variable domain is DSGVTQTPKHLITATGQRVTLRCSPRSGDLSVYWYQQSLDQGLQFLIQYYNGEERAKGNILERFSAQQFPDLHSELNLSSLELGDSALYFCAAIAGQVQGYTFGSGTRLTVV.

The CDR3 sequence is CSVKRQAIQETQYF. Written as DNA, the CDR3 is TGCAGCGTGAAAAGACAGGCGATCCAAGAGACCCAGTACTTC. The chain employs TRBV29-1 and TRBJ2-5, with TRBD1 as a possible D gene (6 bases). The germline CDR1 and CDR2 sequences are SQVTM and ANQGSEA. The germline V and J ends were trimmed by 6 bases and 1 base, with 15 bases remaining between them. The CDR3 is 14 residues long.

V is TRBV6-5 and J is TRBJ2-2, with a possible D match to TRBD1 (5 bases). The V gene lost 10 bases and the J gene lost 0 bases, with 15 bases spanning the gap. CDR3 length equals 15 residues. The germline gives CDR1 MNHEY, CDR2 SVGAGI. CDR3: CATEKGSANTGELFF. CDR3 nucleotides: TGTGCCACCGAAAAGGGGTCCGCGAACACCGGGGAGCTGTTTTTT.

This clone was seen more than once but under ten times. The rearrangement links TRBV28 to TRBJ1-5; TRBD1 agrees at 7 bases. The CDR3 loop spans 13 amino acids. Germline trimming cut 10 bases from V and 1 base from J; bases unmatched to any gene: 4. The V gene's germline CDR1 is MDHEN and CDR2 SYDVKM. The DNA of the CDR3 is TGTGCCACATCCAGGGGGAGCAATCAGCCCCAGCATTTT. Protein product: CATSRGSNQPQHF.

The table lists this clone with a few counts. One end of the junction fails to match germline, which may point to a read error. This chain uses TRBV7-7 with TRBJ2-5; no clear D gene. In germline, CDR1 is SSHAT, CDR2 FNYEAQ (reference sequence). CDR3 length: 9 residues. The CDR3 DNA sequence: TGTGCCAGCAGCTCCCCCTCCGACTTC. This encodes CASSSPSDF.

The rearrangement links TRBV6-5 to TRBJ2-7; TRBD2 is a possible D gene (5 bases). The CDR3 spans 13 residues. Germline V lookup: CDR1 MNHEY, CDR2 SVGAGI. The ends were cut back, 4 bases at V and 3 bases at J, with 10 bases in the middle. The CDR3 sequence: CASSSRTDYEQYF. The CDR3 DNA reads TGTGCCAGCAGTTCCAGGACTGACTACGAGCAGTACTTC.

In nucleotides, the CDR3 is TGCGCCAGCAGCCAAAATTTAGGGGGGGAATACAATGAGCAGTTCTTC. Translation gives CASSQNLGGEYNEQFF. V usage is TRBV4-3 and J usage is TRBJ2-1; weak D call: TRBD2 (7 bases). CDR3 length: 16 residues. Germline loops: CDR1 LGHNA, CDR2 YSLEER. With 2 bases removed from V and 4 bases from J, the gap between germline ends came to 15 bases.

The V and J genes are TRBV7-9 and TRBJ2-4, with 14 bases lining up with TRBD2. CDR1 and CDR2 from the germline V gene are SEHNR and FQNEAQ (reference sequence). J lost 7 bases, V lost 5 bases, and 13 bases had no gene match. The CDR3 is made up of 18 amino acids. The CDR3 coding sequence is TGTGCCAGCAGCCCGCGGGGACTAGCGGGGGAACGATGGAACATTCAGTACTTC. It yields the protein CASSPRGLAGERWNIQYF.

The J gene is TRBJ2-5, the V gene TRBV7-9; 9 bases line up with TRBD1. The germline V gene encodes CDR1 SEHNR and CDR2 FQNEAQ (reference sequence). The junction had 11 bases not matched to a gene; V was cut back by 4 bases and J by 5 bases. The CDR3 totals 16 residues. CDR3 sequence (DNA): TGTGCCAGCAGCTCAAAGGGACAGGGCCGATTCGAGACCCAGTACTTC. This codes for CASSSKGQGRFETQYF. Full variable domain (rest looked up from reference TRBV7-9 and TRBJ2-5): DTGVSQNPRHKITKRGQNVTFRCDPISEHNRLYWYRQTLGQGPEFLTYFQNEAQLEKSRLLSDRFSAERPKGSFSTLEIQRTEQGDSAMYLCASSSKGQGRFETQYFGPGTRLLVL.

The rearrangement joins TRBV7-9 to TRBJ2-1; D is possibly TRBD2 (6 bases). The germline CDR1 and CDR2 sequences are SEHNR and FQNEAQ (reference sequence). The CDR3 extends over 15 amino acids. Trimming took 3 bases from V and 4 from J, leaving 13 bases between them. The DNA for the CDR3 is TGTGCCAGCAGCTTTGGCGGGACCCTATACAATGAGCAGTTCTTC. This encodes CASSFGGTLYNEQFF.